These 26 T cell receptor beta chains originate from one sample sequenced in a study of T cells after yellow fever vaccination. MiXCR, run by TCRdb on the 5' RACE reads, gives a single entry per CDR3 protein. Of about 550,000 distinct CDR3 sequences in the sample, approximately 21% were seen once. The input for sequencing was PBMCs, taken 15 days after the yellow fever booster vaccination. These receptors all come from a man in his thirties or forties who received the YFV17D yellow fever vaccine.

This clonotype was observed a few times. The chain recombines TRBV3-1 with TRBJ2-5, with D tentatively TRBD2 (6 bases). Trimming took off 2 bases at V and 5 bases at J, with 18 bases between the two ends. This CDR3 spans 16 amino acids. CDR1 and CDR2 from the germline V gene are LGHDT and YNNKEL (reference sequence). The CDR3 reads CASSQLSGGLGETQYF. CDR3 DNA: TGTGCCAGCAGCCAACTCTCAGGAGGGCTCGGGGAGACCCAGTACTTC.

In nucleotides, the CDR3 is TGCGCCAGCAGCTGGTCGGAAGAGACCCAGTACTTC. It yields the protein CASSWSEETQYF. The rearrangement links TRBV5-1 to TRBJ2-5; no reliable D call. Trimming removed 3 bases at V and 3 bases at J, with 6 bases between. This CDR3 has 12 amino acids. Germline loops: CDR1 SGHRS, CDR2 YFSETQ.

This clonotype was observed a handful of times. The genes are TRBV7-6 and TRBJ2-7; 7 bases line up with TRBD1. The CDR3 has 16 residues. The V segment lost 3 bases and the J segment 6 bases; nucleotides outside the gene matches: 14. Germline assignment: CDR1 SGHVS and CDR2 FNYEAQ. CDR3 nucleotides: TGTGCCAGCAGCTTGGCGTTTGAGACAGGGCTGTCCGAGCAGTACTTC. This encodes CASSLAFETGLSEQYF.

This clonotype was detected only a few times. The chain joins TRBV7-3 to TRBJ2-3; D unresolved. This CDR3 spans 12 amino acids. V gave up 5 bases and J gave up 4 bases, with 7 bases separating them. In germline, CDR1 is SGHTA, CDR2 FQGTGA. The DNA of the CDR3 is TGTGCCAGCAGCAAACCTCCAGATACGCAGTATTTT. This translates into CASSKPPDTQYF.

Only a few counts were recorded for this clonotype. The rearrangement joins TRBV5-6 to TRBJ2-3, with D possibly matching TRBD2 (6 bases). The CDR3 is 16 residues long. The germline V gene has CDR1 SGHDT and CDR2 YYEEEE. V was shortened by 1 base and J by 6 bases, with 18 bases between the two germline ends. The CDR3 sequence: CASSLTPSPRGDTQYF. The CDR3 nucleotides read TGTGCCAGCAGCTTGACACCAAGCCCCCGGGGGGATACGCAGTATTTT.

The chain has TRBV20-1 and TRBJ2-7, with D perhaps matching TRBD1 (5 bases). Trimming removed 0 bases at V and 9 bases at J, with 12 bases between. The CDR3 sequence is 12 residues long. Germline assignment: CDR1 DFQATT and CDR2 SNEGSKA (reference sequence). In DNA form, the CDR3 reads TGCAGTGCTAGAGATCAGGGCGGCCGGCAGTACTTC. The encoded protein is CSARDQGGRQYF.

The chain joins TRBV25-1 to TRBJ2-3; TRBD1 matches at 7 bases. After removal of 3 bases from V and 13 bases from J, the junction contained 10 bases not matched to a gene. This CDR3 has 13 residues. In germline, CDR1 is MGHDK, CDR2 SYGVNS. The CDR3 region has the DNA TGTGCCAGCAGTGAGCAACAGGGGCAGGTCGAGTATTTT. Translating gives CASSEQQGQVEYF.

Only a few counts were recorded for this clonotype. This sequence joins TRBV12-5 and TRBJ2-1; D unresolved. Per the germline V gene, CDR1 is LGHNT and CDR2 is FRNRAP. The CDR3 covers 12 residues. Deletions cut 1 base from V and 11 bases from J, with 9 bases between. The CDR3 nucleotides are TGTGCTAGTGGTTTGGACTCCCCTCAGCAGTTCTTC. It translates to CASGLDSPQQFF.

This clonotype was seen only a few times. CDR3 sequence (DNA): TGCAGTGCTGCCTTGATGACTAGCGGGAGATCGGACACCGGGGAGCTGTTTTTT. It translates to CSAALMTSGRSDTGELFF. The gene calls are TRBV20-1 and TRBJ2-2, with 12 positions matching TRBD2. The CDR3 has 18 residues. CDR1 is DFQATT, CDR2 SNEGSKA, per germline (reference sequence). V was clipped by 5 bases and J by 3 bases; unmatched bases: 13.

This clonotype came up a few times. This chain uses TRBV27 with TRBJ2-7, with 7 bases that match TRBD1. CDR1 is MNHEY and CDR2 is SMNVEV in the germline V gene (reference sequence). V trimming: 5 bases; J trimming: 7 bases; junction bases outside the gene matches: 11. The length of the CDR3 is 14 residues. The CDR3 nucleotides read TGTGCCAGCAGTCCAGGGGACAGCGCTCGGGAGCAGTACTTC. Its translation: CASSPGDSAREQYF.

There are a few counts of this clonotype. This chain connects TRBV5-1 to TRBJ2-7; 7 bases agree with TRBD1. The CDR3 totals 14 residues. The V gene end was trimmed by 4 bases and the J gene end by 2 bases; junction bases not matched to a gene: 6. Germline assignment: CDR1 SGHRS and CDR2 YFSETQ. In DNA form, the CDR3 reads TGCGCCAGCAGCAGCGGACAGGTTACCTACGAGCAGTACTTC. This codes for CASSSGQVTYEQYF.

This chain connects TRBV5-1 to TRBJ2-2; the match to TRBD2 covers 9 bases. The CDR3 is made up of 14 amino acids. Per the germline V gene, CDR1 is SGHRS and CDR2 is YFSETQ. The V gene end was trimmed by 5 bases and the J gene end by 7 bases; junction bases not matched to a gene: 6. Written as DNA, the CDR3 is TGCGCCAGCAGAACTAGCGGGTTTGACGGGGAGCTGTTTTTT. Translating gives CASRTSGFDGELFF.

CDR3 sequence (DNA): TGCGCCAGCTCCAAGGGACAGGGTAGTGAGACCCAGTACTTC. Protein sequence: CASSKGQGSETQYF. The J gene is TRBJ2-5, the V gene TRBV5-1; 9 positions agree with TRBD1. The CDR3 loop spans 14 amino acids. The germline gives CDR1 SGHRS, CDR2 YFSETQ. The V and J ends lost 7 bases and 5 bases, in that order; junction bases with no gene match: 9.

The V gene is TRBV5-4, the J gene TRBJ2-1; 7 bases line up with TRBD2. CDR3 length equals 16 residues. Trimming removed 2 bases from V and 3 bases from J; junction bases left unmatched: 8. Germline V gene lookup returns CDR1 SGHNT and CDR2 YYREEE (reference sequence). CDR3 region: CASSFRGSGFYNEQFF. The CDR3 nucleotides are TGTGCCAGCAGCTTCCGCGGGAGTGGGTTCTACAATGAGCAGTTCTTC.

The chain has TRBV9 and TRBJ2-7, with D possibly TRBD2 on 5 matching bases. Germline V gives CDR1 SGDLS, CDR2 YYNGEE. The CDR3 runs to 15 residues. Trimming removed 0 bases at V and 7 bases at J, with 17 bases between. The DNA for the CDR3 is TGTGCCAGCAGCGTAGGGTTAGGAGGTGGCGAGGAGCAGTACTTC. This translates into CASSVGLGGGEEQYF.

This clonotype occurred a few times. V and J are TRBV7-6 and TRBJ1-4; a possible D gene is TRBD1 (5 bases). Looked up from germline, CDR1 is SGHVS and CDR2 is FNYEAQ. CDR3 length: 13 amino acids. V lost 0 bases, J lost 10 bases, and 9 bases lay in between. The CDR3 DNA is TGTGCCAGCAGCTTAGCGCAGGGAGCAAAACTGTTTTTT. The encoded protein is CASSLAQGAKLFF.

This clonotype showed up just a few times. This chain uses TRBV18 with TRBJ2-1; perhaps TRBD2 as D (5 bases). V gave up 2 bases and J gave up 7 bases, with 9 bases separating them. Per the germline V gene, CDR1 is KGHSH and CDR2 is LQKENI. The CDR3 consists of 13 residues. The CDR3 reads CASSPGRGNEQFF. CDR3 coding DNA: TGTGCCAGCTCACCAGGCCGGGGTAATGAGCAGTTCTTC.

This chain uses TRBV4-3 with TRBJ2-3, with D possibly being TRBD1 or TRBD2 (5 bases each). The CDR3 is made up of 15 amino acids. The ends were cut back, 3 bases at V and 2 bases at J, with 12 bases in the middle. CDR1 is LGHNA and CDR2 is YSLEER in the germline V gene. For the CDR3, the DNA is TGCGCCAGCAGCCAGGATGTGGGGACCACAGATACGCAGTATTTT. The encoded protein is CASSQDVGTTDTQYF.

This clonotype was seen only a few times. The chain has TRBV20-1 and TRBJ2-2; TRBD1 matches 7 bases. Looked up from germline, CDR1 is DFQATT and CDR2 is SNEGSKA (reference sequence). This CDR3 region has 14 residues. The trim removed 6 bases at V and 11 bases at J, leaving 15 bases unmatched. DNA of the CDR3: TGCAGTGCAATACAGGGGAAGGGCTCTCTTGAGCTGTTTTTT. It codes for CSAIQGKGSLELFF.

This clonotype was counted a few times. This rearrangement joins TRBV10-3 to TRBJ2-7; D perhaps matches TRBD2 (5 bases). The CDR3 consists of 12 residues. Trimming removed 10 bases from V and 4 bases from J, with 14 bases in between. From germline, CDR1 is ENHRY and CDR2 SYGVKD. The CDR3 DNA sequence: TGTGCCAGCGGACTCGACCCTTACGAGCAGTACTTC. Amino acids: CASGLDPYEQYF.

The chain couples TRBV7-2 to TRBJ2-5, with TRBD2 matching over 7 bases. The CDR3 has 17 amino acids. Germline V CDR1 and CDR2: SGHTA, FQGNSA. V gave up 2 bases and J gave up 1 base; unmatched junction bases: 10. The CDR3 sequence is CASSLPLADNFQETQYF. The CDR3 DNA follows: TGTGCCAGCAGCTTACCGCTAGCGGACAATTTCCAAGAGACCCAGTACTTC.

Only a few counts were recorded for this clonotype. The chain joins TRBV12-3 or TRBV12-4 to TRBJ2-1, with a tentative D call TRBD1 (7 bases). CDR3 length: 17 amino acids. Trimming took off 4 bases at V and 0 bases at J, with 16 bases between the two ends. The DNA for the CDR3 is TGTGCCAGCAGTTCAGGGGGGATGGGGGACTCCTACAATGAGCAGTTCTTC. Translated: CASSSGGMGDSYNEQFF.

CDR3 nucleotides: TGTGCCAGCAGAAGGACAGGCGCCTACAATGAGCAGTTCTTC. It translates to CASRRTGAYNEQFF. J is TRBJ2-1 and V is TRBV6-1, with 7 bases aligning to TRBD1. CDR3 length equals 14 residues. The germline V gene encodes CDR1 MNHNS and CDR2 SASEGT. Trimming cost V 6 bases and J 2 bases; bases outside gene matches: 4.

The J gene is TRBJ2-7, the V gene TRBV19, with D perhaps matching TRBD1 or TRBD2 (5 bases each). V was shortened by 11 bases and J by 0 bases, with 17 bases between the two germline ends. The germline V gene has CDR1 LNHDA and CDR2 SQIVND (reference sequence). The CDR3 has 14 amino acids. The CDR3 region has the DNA TGTGCCTCCCGGGGCCGACCCTCCTCCTACGAGCAGTACTTC. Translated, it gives CASRGRPSSYEQYF.

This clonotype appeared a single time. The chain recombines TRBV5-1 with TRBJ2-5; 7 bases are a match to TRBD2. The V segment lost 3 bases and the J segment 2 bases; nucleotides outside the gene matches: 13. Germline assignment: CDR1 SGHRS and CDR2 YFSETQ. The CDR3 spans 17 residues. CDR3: CASSWGTTPDPQETQYF. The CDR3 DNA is TGCGCCAGCAGCTGGGGGACTACACCTGATCCTCAAGAGACCCAGTACTTC. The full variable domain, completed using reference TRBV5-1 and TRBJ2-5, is KAGVTQTPRYLIKTRGQQVTLSCSPISGHRSVSWYQQTPGQGLQFLFEYFSETQRNKGNFPGRFSGRQFSNSRSEMNVSTLELGDSALYLCASSWGTTPDPQETQYFGPGTRLLVL.

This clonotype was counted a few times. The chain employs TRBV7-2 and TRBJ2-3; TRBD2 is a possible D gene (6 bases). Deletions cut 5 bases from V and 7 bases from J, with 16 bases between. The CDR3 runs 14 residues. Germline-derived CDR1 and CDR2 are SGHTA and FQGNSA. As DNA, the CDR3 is TGTGCCAGCAGCCTTAGCGAAGGGAGGTATACGCAGTATTTT. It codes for CASSLSEGRYTQYF.